The rows below give T cell receptor beta chains drawn from one sample of a study of blood T cell repertoires in COVID-19. The table came from immunoSEQ multiplex PCR; TCRdb's copy has only in-frame clones and leaves some out. The sample records under 300,000 clones, approximately 89% being singletons. Input material: PBMCs or T cells enriched from blood (not recorded which). The receptors derive from a woman between 40 and 55 years old with acute COVID-19. The CDR3 runs from the conserved cysteine through the conserved F or W. The order of the fields is V gene, J gene, CDR3 protein.

TRBV7-2	TRBJ1-5	CASSPDRGQQPQHF
TRBV7-9	TRBJ2-5	CASSSVNWASGREETQYF
TRBV6-2/TRBV6-3	TRBJ2-3	CASSYQRGSGLTDTQYF
TRBV18	TRBJ1-1	CASSPQRGGGNTEAFF
TRBV3-1/TRBV3-2	TRBJ2-2	CASSGLAARTGELFF
TRBV19	TRBJ2-3	CASSLRSGASTDTQYF
TRBV7-2	TRBJ2-5	CASSLMSGGLETQYF
TRBV3-1/TRBV3-2	TRBJ2-1	CASSQDQRGTEQFF
TRBV30	TRBJ1-5	CAWEGQGGDQPQHF
TRBV23-1	TRBJ1-3	CASSQCGGSSGNTIYF
TRBV10-2	TRBJ2-1	CASSGSGTGERNEQFF
TRBV5-1	TRBJ1-2	CASSLRQANYGYTF
TRBV10-3	TRBJ2-7	CAITGLQGGEQYF
TRBV21-1	TRBJ1-2	CASSKALLGDRGYYGYTF
TRBV7-2	TRBJ1-2	CASSTRTGASYGYTF
TRBV5-4	TRBJ1-2	CASSLAPGTGDSYYGYTF
TRBV5-4	TRBJ2-7	CASSLGTAISYEQYF
TRBV18	TRBJ2-1	CASSPRQGQGANEQFF
TRBV7-9	TRBJ2-3	CASSPPGTDTQYF
TRBV19	TRBJ2-2	CASSPFTGELFF
TRBV29-1	TRBJ1-2	CSVLRAGRHYGYTF
TRBV4-3	TRBJ2-5	CASRPAGARGETQYF
TRBV24-1	TRBJ2-2	CATSGTGDRPNTGELFF
TRBV12-3/TRBV12-4	TRBJ2-3	CASGAGGGNTQYF
TRBV19	TRBJ1-6	CASSRDRGSPLHF
TRBV6-5	TRBJ2-1	CASSYRQGPEQFF
TRBV5-1	TRBJ2-1	CASSPGVNNEQFF
TRBV6-1	TRBJ1-6	CASREGVWSSPLHF
TRBV18	TRBJ1-4	CASSPGTSSTNEKLFF
TRBV6-6	TRBJ1-5	CASSYWGEVGQPQHF
TRBV30	TRBJ1-5	CAWDQVGQPQHF